This TCR beta chain stems from a study of T-cell reconstitution after alpha-beta-depleted transplantation in children. It was with unique molecular identifiers that the TCRbeta library was prepared. Via MiXCR, TCRdb re-called the PCR reads, giving one row per CDR3 protein. The profile shows over 200,000 distinct CDR3 sequences, roughly a tenth of them singletons. This clonotype was recorded many times. Sequenced material: PBMCs, taken before TCRalphabeta/CD19-depleted stem cell transplant. This receptor was taken from a child under two years old with acute myeloid leukemia, due to receive a stem cell transplant.

In nucleotides, the CDR3 is TGCGCCAGCAGCCAAGTTTTGGGGGTTGGGACTGAAGCTTTCTTT. It is translated as CASSQVLGVGTEAFF. The chain has TRBV4-1 and TRBJ1-1; perhaps TRBD1 as D (5 bases). The CDR3 spans 15 residues. V lost 1 base and J lost 5, with 14 bases in between. Germline V gene sequence: CDR1 MGHRA, CDR2 YSYEKL.